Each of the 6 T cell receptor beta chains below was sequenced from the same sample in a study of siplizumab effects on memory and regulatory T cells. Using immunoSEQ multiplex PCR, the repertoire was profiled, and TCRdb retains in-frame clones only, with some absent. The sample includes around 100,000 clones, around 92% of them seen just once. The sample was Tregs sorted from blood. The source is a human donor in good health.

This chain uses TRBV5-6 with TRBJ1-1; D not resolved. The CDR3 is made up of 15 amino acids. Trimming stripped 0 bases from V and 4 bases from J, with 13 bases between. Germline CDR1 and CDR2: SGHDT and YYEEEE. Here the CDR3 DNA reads TGTGCCAGCAGCTTGGTAGGAGGGCTCAGCACTGAAGCTTTCTTT. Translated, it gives CASSLVGGLSTEAFF.

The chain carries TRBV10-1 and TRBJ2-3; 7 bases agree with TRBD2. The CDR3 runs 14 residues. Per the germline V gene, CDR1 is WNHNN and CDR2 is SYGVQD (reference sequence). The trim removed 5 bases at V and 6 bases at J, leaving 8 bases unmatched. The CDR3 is CASSMTSWEDTQYF. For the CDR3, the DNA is TGCGCCAGCAGTATGACTAGCTGGGAGGATACGCAGTATTTT.

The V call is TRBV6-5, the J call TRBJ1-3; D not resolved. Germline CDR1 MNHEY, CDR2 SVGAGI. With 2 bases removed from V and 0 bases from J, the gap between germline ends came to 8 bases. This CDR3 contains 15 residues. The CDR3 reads CASSYRIHSGNTIYF. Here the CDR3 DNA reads TGTGCCAGCAGTTACCGGATCCACTCTGGAAACACCATATATTTT.

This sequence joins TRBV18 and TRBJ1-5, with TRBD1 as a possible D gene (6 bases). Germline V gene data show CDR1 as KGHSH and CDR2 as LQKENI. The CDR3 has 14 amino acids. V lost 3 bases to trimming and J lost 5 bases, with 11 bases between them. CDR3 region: CASSPSPGDQPQHF. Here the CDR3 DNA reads TGTGCCAGCTCACCCTCTCCAGGGGATCAGCCCCAGCATTTT.

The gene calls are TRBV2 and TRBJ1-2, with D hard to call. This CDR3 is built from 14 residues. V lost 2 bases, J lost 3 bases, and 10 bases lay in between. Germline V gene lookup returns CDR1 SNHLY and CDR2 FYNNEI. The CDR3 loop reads CASSESFRDYGYTF. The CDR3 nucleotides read TGTGCCAGCAGTGAATCCTTCCGGGACTATGGCTACACCTTC.

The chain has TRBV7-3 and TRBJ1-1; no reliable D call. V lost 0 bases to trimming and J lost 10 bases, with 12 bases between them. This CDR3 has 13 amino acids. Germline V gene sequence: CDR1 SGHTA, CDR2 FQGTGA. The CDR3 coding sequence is TGTGCCAGCAGCTTAACCAGTCAATCGGTAGCTTTCTTT. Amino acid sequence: CASSLTSQSVAFF.